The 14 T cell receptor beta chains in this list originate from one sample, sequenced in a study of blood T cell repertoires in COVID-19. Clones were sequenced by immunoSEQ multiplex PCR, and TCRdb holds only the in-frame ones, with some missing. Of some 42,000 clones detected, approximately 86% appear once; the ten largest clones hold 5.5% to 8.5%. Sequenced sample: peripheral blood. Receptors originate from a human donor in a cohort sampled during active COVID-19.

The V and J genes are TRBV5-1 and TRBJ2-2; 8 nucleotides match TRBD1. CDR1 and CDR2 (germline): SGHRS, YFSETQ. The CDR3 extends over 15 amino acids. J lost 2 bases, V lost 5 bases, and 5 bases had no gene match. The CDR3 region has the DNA TGCGCCAGCAGACCGACAGGGGTCAACACCGGGGAGCTGTTTTTT. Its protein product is CASRPTGVNTGELFF.

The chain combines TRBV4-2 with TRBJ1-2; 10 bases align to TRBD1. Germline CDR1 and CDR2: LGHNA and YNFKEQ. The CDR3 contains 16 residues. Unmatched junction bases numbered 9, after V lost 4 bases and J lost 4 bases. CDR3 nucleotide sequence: TGTGCCAGCAGCCCATCCGGGACAGGGGTAGCCTATGGCTACACCTTC. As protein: CASSPSGTGVAYGYTF.

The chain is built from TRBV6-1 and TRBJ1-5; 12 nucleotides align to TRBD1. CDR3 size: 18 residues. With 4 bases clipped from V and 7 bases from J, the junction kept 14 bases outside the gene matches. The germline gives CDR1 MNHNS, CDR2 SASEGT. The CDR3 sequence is CASSGTGTGGGGGQPQHF. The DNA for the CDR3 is TGTGCCAGCAGTGGCACCGGGACAGGGGGCGGAGGTGGGCAGCCCCAGCATTTT.

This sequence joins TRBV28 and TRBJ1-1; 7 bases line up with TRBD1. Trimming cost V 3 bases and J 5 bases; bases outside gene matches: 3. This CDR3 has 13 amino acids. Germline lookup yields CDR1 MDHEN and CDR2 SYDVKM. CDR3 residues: CASSLTGYTEAFF. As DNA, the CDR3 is TGTGCCAGCAGTTTGACAGGGTATACTGAAGCTTTCTTT.

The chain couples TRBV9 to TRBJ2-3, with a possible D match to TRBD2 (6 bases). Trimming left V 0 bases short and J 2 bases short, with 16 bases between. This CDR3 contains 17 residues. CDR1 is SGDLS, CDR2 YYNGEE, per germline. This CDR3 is CASSVGNGLADTDTQYF. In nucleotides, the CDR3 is TGTGCCAGCAGCGTAGGAAACGGGTTAGCGGACACAGATACGCAGTATTTT. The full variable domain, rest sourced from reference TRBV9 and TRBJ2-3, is DSGVTQTPKHLITATGQRVTLRCSPRSGDLSVYWYQQSLDQGLQFLIQYYNGEERAKGNILERFSAQQFPDLHSELNLSSLELGDSALYFCASSVGNGLADTDTQYFGPGTRLTVL.

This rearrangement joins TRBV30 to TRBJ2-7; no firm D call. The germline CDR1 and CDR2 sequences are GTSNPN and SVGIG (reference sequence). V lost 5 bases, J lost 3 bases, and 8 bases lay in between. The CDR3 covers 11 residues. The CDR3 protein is CAWARGYEQYF. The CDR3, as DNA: TGTGCCTGGGCGCGCGGCTACGAGCAGTACTTC. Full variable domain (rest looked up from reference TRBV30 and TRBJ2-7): SQTIHQWPATLVQPVGSPLSLECTVEGTSNPNLYWYRQAAGRGLQLLFYSVGIGQISSEVPQNLSASRPQDRQFILSSKKLLLSDSGFYLCAWARGYEQYFGPGTRLTVT.

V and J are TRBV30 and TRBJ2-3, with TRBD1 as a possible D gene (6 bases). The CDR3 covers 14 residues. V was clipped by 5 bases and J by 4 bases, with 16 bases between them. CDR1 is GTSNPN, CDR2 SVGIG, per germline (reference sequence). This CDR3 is CAWAPGVGADTQYF. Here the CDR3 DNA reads TGTGCCTGGGCACCAGGGGTAGGGGCAGATACGCAGTATTTT.

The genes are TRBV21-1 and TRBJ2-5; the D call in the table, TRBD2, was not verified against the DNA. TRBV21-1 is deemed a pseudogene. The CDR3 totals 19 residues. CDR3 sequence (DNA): TGTGCCAGCAGCAAAGAGGGTAGCGGGGGATTCAACGTCAAGGAGACCCAGTACTTC. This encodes CASSKEGSGGFNVKETQYF.

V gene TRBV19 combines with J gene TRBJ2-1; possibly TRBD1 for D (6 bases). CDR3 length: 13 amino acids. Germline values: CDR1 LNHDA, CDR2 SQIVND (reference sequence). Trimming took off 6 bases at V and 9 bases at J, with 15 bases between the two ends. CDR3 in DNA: TGTGCCAGTAGCAGTACAGGGTTGGGTGAGCAGTTCTTC. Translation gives CASSSTGLGEQFF.

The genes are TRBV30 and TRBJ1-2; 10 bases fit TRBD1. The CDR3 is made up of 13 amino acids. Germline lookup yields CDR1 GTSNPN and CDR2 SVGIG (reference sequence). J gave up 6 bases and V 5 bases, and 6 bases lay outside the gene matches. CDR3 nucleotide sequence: TGTGCCTGGGAGACAGGGGGCATTAATGGCTACACCTTC. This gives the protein CAWETGGINGYTF.

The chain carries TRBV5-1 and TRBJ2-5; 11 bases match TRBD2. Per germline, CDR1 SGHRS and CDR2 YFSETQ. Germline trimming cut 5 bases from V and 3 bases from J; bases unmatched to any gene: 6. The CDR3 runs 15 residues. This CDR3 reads CASSALLAGEETQYF. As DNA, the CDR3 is TGCGCCAGCAGTGCTCTACTAGCGGGAGAAGAGACCCAGTACTTC.

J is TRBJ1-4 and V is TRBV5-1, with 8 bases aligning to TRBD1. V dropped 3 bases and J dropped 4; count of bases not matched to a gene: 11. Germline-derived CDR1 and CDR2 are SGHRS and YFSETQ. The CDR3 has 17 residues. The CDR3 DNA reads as TGCGCCAGCAGCTGGGGACGAACAGGGGGGAGTAATGAAAAACTGTTTTTT. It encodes CASSWGRTGGSNEKLFF.

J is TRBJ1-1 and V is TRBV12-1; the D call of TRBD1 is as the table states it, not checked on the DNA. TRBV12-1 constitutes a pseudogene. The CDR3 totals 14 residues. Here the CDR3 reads CADTLGSTNTEAFF. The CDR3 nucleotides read TGTGCCGACACCCTCGGCAGTACGAACACTGAAGCTTTCTTT.

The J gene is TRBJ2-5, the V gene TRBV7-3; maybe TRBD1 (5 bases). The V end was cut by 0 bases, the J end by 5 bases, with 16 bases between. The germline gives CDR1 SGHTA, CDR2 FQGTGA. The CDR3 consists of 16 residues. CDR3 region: CASSLTFDSARETQYF. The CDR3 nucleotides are TGTGCCAGCAGCTTAACGTTCGACAGTGCCCGGGAGACCCAGTACTTC.